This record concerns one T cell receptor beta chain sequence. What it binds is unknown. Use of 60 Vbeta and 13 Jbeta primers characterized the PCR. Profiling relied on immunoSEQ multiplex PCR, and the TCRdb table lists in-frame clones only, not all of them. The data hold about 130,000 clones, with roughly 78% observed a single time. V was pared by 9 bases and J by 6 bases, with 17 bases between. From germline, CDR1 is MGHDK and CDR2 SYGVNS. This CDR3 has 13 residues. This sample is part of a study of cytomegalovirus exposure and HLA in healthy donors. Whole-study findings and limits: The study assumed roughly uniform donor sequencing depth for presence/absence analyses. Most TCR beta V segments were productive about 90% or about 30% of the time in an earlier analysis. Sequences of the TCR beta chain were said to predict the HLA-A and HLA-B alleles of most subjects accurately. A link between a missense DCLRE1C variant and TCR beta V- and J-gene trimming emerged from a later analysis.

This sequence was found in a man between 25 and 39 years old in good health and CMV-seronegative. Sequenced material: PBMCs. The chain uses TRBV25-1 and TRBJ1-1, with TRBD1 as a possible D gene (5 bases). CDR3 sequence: CASSGSVRSEAFF. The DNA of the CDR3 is TGTGCCAGTTCAGGGTCTGTGAGGTCTGAAGCTTTCTTT. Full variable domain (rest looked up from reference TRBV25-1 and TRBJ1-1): EADIYQTPRYLVIGTGKKITLECSQTMGHDKMYWYQQDPGMELHLIHYSYGVNSTEKGDLSSESTVSRIRTEHFPLTLESARPSHTSQYLCASSGSVRSEAFFGQGTRLTVV.